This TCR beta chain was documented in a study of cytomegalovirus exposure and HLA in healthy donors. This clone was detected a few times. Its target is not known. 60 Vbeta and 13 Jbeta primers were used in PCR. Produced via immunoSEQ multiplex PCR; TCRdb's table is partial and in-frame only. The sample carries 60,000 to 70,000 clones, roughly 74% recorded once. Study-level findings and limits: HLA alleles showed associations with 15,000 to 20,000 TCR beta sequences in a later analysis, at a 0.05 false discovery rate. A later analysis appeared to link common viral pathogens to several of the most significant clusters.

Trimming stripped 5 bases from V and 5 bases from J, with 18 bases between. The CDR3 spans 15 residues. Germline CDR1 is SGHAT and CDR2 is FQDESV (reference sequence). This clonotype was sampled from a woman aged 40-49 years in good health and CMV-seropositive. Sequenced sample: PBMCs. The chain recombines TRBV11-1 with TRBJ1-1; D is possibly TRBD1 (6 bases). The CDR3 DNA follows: TGTGCCAGCAGCCAGCGGGGGGGCCCTTTGACTGAAGCTTTCTTT. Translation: CASSQRGGPLTEAFF. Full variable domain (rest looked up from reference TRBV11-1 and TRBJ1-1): EAEVAQSPRYKITEKSQAVAFWCDPISGHATLYWYRQILGQGPELLVQFQDESVVDDSQLPKDRFSAERLKGVDSTLKIQPAELGDSAMYLCASSQRGGPLTEAFFGQGTRLTVV.